This is a list of T cell receptor beta chains from one sample in a study of T cells after yellow fever vaccination. Each CDR3 protein is one row after TCRdb ran MiXCR on the 5' RACE reads. This table has approximately 610,000 distinct CDR3 sequences, about a sixth appearing once. The sequences come from PBMCs, collected less than 6 days after the first yellow fever vaccination. The receptors shown here come from a man aged 18 to 30 who received the YFV17D yellow fever vaccine. The CDR3 runs from the conserved cysteine through the conserved F or W. D genes are given only for firm matches. Where a row states a size, it is once, few, many or the class of an expanded clone; other rows omit it.

>TRBV28|.|TRBJ2-3|few
TGTGCCAGCAGTTTTTCCCGGGGAATAACAGATACGCAGTATTTT
CASSFSRGITDTQYF
>TRBV11-3|TRBD2|TRBJ2-1|.
TGTGCCAGCAGCTTAGGGGTGGGGCGGGGGGACAATGAGCAGTTCTTC
CASSLGVGRGDNEQFF
>TRBV5-1|.|TRBJ1-1|few
TGCGCCAGCAGCTTGGCCCCAGAGAACACTGAAGCTTTCTTT
CASSLAPENTEAFF
>TRBV13|TRBD2|TRBJ2-1|few
TGTGCCAGCAGCTTAGACCCGCTAGCGGGGGGTCCGGACTACAATGAGCAGTTCTTC
CASSLDPLAGGPDYNEQFF
>TRBV7-3|TRBD2|TRBJ2-3|many
TGTGCCAGCAGCCTAGCGGGGGCTGGGGATACGCAGTATTTT
CASSLAGAGDTQYF
>TRBV5-6|.|TRBJ2-1|.
TGTGCCAGCAGAACAGAGAGGGGAGATGAGCAGTTCTTC
CASRTERGDEQFF
>TRBV2|.|TRBJ1-2|few
TGTGCCACTCGCGGAGATTCGGACTATGGCTACACCTTC
CATRGDSDYGYTF
>TRBV18|TRBD2|TRBJ2-2|.
TGTGCCAGCCGGGAGGACAACACCGGGGAGCTGTTTTTT
CASREDNTGELFF
>TRBV7-2|.|TRBJ2-1|.
TGTGCCAGCAGCTTAGACTTCCGGGTCTACAATGAGCAGTTCTTC
CASSLDFRVYNEQFF
>TRBV10-3|.|TRBJ1-1|few
TGTGCCATCAACCCCGGGGGTCAGAACACTGAAGCTTTCTTT
CAINPGGQNTEAFF
>TRBV12-3/TRBV12-4|TRBD1|TRBJ1-2|few
TGTGCCAGCGACGACAGGGTTAATGGCTACACCTTC
CASDDRVNGYTF
>TRBV4-1|.|TRBJ1-5|.
TGCGCCAGCAGCCAACGGCCCGATCGGAGCAATCAGCCCCAGCATTTT
CASSQRPDRSNQPQHF
>TRBV7-9|.|TRBJ2-5|.
TGTGCCAGCAGCCTGGACAGCAACCAAGAGACCCAGTACTTC
CASSLDSNQETQYF
>TRBV7-6|.|TRBJ2-2|.
TGTGCCAGCAAGGACCGGCTATCCACCGGGGAGCTGTTTTTT
CASKDRLSTGELFF
>TRBV7-6|.|TRBJ2-7|.
TGTGCCAGCAGCGATGGGACCTACGAGCAGTACTTC
CASSDGTYEQYF
>TRBV6-5|.|TRBJ2-2|.
TGTGCCAGCAGTTACAATTTGGCCGGGGAGCTGTTTTTT
CASSYNLAGELFF
>TRBV9|.|TRBJ1-2|many
TGTGCCAGCAGCGTATCCGGGGGCGAGGGCTATGGCTACACCTTC
CASSVSGGEGYGYTF
>TRBV5-6|.|TRBJ2-2|.
TGTGCCAGCAGCTTGGTGTTAGGGGTGGACACCGGGGAGCTGTTTTTT
CASSLVLGVDTGELFF
>TRBV27|.|TRBJ1-5|few
TGTGCCAGCAGTGCCACCAGCAATCAGCCCCAGCATTTT
CASSATSNQPQHF
>TRBV28|.|TRBJ2-1|few
TGTGCCAGCAGCTCGACAGGTTCACAGAAACCCCACAATGAGCAGTTCTTC
CASSSTGSQKPHNEQFF
>TRBV29-1|.|TRBJ2-2|.
TGCAGCGTCAACAGGGACACCGGGGAGCTGTTTTTT
CSVNRDTGELFF
>TRBV4-1|TRBD1|TRBJ1-2|few
TGCGCCAGCAGCCAATTGACAGGGGAAGACTATGGCTACACCTTC
CASSQLTGEDYGYTF
>TRBV5-5|.|TRBJ2-2|.
TGTGCCAGCAGCTGGACTACCGGACAGACACTCACCGGGGAGCTGTTTTTT
CASSWTTGQTLTGELFF